This T cell receptor (beta chain) comes out of a study of cytomegalovirus exposure and HLA in healthy donors. Study context: Unique TCRs numbering around 80 million, obtained from HLA-typed donors, made up an early data release.

Findings and caveats of the study: The authors enumerated roughly 160 TCR beta chains as linked to cytomegalovirus. The likely origin of a cluster of highly shared sequence variants was a sequencing artifact. Among donors in an Asian-associated ancestry cluster, a later analysis reportedly found fewer N-insertions than the roughly 700-donor mean.

CDR1 and CDR2 from the germline V gene are SGDLS and YYNGEE. The V and J ends lost 4 bases and 8 bases respectively, with 21 bases between them. The CDR3 spans 15 residues. In the PCR, 60 Vbeta and 13 Jbeta primers were used. Sequencing was performed with immunoSEQ multiplex PCR; in TCRdb, only in-frame clones are kept and a portion is missing. This sample has about 170,000 clones, with around four fifths found just once. Of note for this clone: What it binds is unknown.

Sample: PBMCs. This TCR derives from a woman aged 18 to 35 in good health and CMV-seronegative. This rearrangement joins TRBV9 to TRBJ1-2, with D perhaps matching TRBD1 (6 bases). DNA for the CDR3: TGTGCCAGCAGCACAAGTCTTGAAGGGGGATACGGCTACACCTTC. Translating it yields CASSTSLEGGYGYTF. Looking up the rest from reference TRBV9 and TRBJ1-2 gives the full variable domain: DSGVTQTPKHLITATGQRVTLRCSPRSGDLSVYWYQQSLDQGLQFLIQYYNGEERAKGNILERFSAQQFPDLHSELNLSSLELGDSALYFCASSTSLEGGYGYTFGSGTRLTVV.